A single sample is the source of the 9 T cell receptor beta chains below, sequenced in a study of tumor-infiltrating lymphocytes in primary liver carcinoma. Priming with a constant-region primer yielded TCR beta cDNA from around 0.45 ug total RNA. Researchers made the TCR beta libraries by running three nested multiplex PCR rounds with slightly modified ARM-PCR. Two initial PCR rounds of around 10 cycles each paired TRBV1-TRBV30 forward primers with a C-beta reverse primer. Using its own MiXCR run on the multiplex PCR reads, TCRdb lists one record per CDR3 protein. The data hold hundreds of thousands of distinct CDR3 sequences, with 50% to 75% observed a single time. Alongside blood RNA obtained from unsorted whole blood, germline DNA was also extracted. Sample: peripheral blood. The origin of the receptors is a woman aged 30 to 39 with primary liver carcinoma and hepatitis B virus infection.

This clonotype was detected only a few times. The chain combines TRBV30 with TRBJ2-7; no reliable D call. Germline lookup yields CDR1 GTSNPN and CDR2 SVGIG (reference sequence). V lost 8 bases and J 9 bases, leaving 8 bases between the germline ends. The CDR3 spans 8 residues. This chain's CDR3 is CATGGQYF. The CDR3 bases are TGTGCCACCGGTGGGCAGTACTTC.

V usage is TRBV5-6 and J usage is TRBJ2-7; D might be TRBD1 (5 bases). Trimming pared 0 bases from V and 7 bases from J, leaving 14 bases between. This CDR3 comprises 14 residues. Germline loops: CDR1 SGHDT, CDR2 YYEEEE. CDR3: CASSLATPGPEQYF. The CDR3 bases are TGTGCCAGCAGCTTGGCCACTCCAGGGCCGGAGCAGTACTTC.

The chain recombines TRBV7-9 with TRBJ2-7; 10 bases align to TRBD2. Per germline, CDR1 SEHNR and CDR2 FQNEAQ (reference sequence). After removal of 1 base from V and 1 base from J, the junction contained 16 bases not matched to a gene. This CDR3 is 20 amino acids long. The CDR3 sequence: CASSLDQGRLAGIYSYEQYF. The CDR3 DNA follows: TGTGCCAGCAGCTTAGACCAGGGTAGACTAGCGGGCATCTATTCCTACGAGCAGTACTTC.

As to this clonotype: It may be a read error: a sequence one base away is much more abundant. V gene TRBV29-1 combines with J gene TRBJ2-4; D may be TRBD1 or TRBD2 (5 bases each). Trimming removed 6 bases from V and 0 bases from J, with 12 bases in between. Germline CDR1 is SQVTM and CDR2 is ANQGSEA. The CDR3 extends over 14 amino acids. CDR3 sequence (DNA): TGCAGCGTGGGCGAGGGGTTAGCCAAAAACATTCAGTACTTC. Protein: CSVGEGLAKNIQYF.

This sequence joins TRBV11-2 and TRBJ2-1; 9 bases map to TRBD2. V was clipped by 8 bases and J by 2 bases; unmatched bases: 7. Germline V lookup: CDR1 SGHAT, CDR2 FQNNGV. The CDR3 has 15 amino acids. This CDR3 is CASGLWTSAYNEQFF. The CDR3 bases are TGTGCCAGCGGCCTATGGACTAGCGCCTACAATGAGCAGTTCTTC.

This clonotype has more than one count but fewer than ten. The V and J genes are TRBV12-3 or TRBV12-4 and TRBJ2-7, with D perhaps TRBD2 (7 bases). The CDR3 has 15 residues. V lost 8 bases and J lost 3, with 20 bases in between. This chain's CDR3 is CASGEGTLHYYEQYF. CDR3 DNA: TGTGCCAGCGGGGAGGGGACACTACATTACTACGAGCAGTACTTC.

Many counts were recorded for this clonotype. V gene TRBV11-2 combines with J gene TRBJ2-3, with TRBD1 matching 7 bases. The CDR3 is 15 amino acids. Unmatched junction bases numbered 7, after V lost 4 bases and J lost 3 bases. Germline V gives CDR1 SGHAT, CDR2 FQNNGV. CDR3 loop: CASSSNPGQTDTQYF. The CDR3 coding sequence is TGTGCCAGCAGCTCAAACCCGGGACAGACAGATACGCAGTATTTT.

This sequence joins TRBV4-1 and TRBJ1-3; D is perhaps TRBD1 (6 bases). Germline CDR1 and CDR2: MGHRA and YSYEKL. The ends were cut back, 0 bases at V and 1 base at J, with 10 bases in the middle. This CDR3 spans 16 amino acids. The CDR3 coding sequence is TGCGCCAGCAGCCAAGAGCGGGGGCCATCTGGAAACACCATATATTTT. Translated, it gives CASSQERGPSGNTIYF.

This clonotype was picked up one time. V gene TRBV13 combines with J gene TRBJ2-3; 7 bases align to TRBD2. The germline V gene has CDR1 PRHDT and CDR2 FYEKMQ (reference sequence). With 5 bases clipped from V and 4 bases from J, the junction kept 12 bases outside the gene matches. This CDR3 spans 16 amino acids. The CDR3 is CASSLRLTGGPDTQYF. For the CDR3, the DNA is TGTGCCAGCAGCCTCCGACTAACGGGAGGCCCAGATACGCAGTATTTT.